This T cell receptor (beta chain) was sequenced in a study of graft-versus-host responses after intestinal transplantation. The overall study: Every recipient underwent anti-thymocyte globulin induction, then tacrolimus and steroids for roughly 3 years.

V lost 1 base, J lost 7 bases, and 22 bases lay in between. CDR1 and CDR2 from the germline V gene are LGHNA and YNFKEQ. The CDR3 length is 17 residues. Assay: immunoSEQ multiplex PCR; the TCRdb copy retains only in-frame clones and omits some. This table has about 64,000 clones, 90% appearing once. Study results and caveats: Recipient marrow harbored GvH clones, some of which surfaced first in ileum or blood.

This clone has only one observation. Antigen: not known. The source is a human donor who was the organ donor for an intestinal transplant. Material: unstimulated CD8+ T cells sorted from spleen or lymph node cells, obtained before transplant. The rearrangement links TRBV4-2 to TRBJ1-1; D ambiguous. CDR3 sequence reads: CASSQAPLEREQHEAFF. CDR3 bases: TGTGCCAGCAGCCAAGCCCCGTTGGAGCGGGAGCAACATGAAGCTTTCTTT.